One TCR beta chain is described in this entry. The antigen is undetermined. The germline V gene has CDR1 WNHNN and CDR2 SYGVQD (reference sequence). The CDR3 is 14 residues long. V lost 4 bases and J lost 3; bases outside the gene matches: 6. The sample belongs to a study of T cell responses to AZD1222 COVID-19 vaccine. Study-wide points: Regions left unmutated in variants are reportedly the target of nearly half of spike-specific TCRs. No repertoire was sampled before or during the peak T cell response, only after it. Clonal diversity was possibly underestimated; the donors were predominantly white British and more often female.

Assay used: immunoSEQ multiplex PCR; TCRdb lists only in-frame clones, some missing. The table lists 150,000 to 200,000 clones, roughly 92% of them singletons. Sequenced here: peripheral blood, sampled on day 0 of AZD1222 vaccination. The source is an adult in good health. The chain combines TRBV10-1 with TRBJ2-7, with 7 bases matching TRBD1. The CDR3 DNA reads as TGCGCCAGCAGTGGGGAAGGACAGGACTACGAGCAGTACTTC. Translating gives CASSGEGQDYEQYF.